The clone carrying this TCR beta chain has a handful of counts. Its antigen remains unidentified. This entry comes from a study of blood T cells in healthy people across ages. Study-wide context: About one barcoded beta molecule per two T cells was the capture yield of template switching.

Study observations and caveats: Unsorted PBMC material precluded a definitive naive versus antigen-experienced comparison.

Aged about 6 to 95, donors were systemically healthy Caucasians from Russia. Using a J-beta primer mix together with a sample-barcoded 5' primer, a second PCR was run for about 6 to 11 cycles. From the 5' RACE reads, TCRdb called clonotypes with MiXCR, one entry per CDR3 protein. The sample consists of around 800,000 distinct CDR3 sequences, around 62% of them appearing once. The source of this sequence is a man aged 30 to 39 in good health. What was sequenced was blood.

This CDR3 reads CASSQPGLATSTDTQYF. In DNA form, the CDR3 reads TGTGCCAGCAGCCAACCGGGACTAGCGACTAGCACAGATACGCAGTATTTT. The chain combines TRBV5-6 with TRBJ2-3, with TRBD2 matching over 10 bases. V shed 4 bases, J shed 0 bases, and the junction held 8 bases outside the gene matches. The CDR3 consists of 17 residues. CDR1 SGHDT and CDR2 YYEEEE come from the germline V gene. Combining the CDR3 with reference TRBV5-6 and TRBJ2-3 gives the whole variable domain DAGVTQSPTHLIKTRGQQVTLRCSPKSGHDTVSWYQQALGQGPQFIFQYYEEEERQRGNFPDRFSGHQFPNYSSELNVNALLLGDSALYLCASSQPGLATSTDTQYFGPGTRLTVL.